The sample holds one count of the clone carrying this TCR beta chain. Its cognate antigen is unknown. Germline CDR1 and CDR2: MDHEN and SYDVKM. The CDR3 consists of 11 residues. Trimming shortened V by 5 bases and J by 5 bases, and 6 bases separated the two germline ends. Sequenced by immunoSEQ multiplex PCR; TCRdb stores in-frame clones only, minus some. The sample holds some 110,000 clones; 80% to 95% are singletons and the top ten take 0.15% to 0.17%. A history of autoimmune disease or systemic immunosuppression excluded patients. This sample stems from a study of OX40 agonist ivuxolimab in advanced cancers. Study outcomes and limitations: Expanded clones were, on average, more numerous in CD8+ T cells than in CD4+.

The sequence was obtained from an adult with an advanced solid tumor such as melanoma, head and neck, liver or kidney cancer. The chain recombines TRBV28 with TRBJ1-1; D call uncertain. The starting material was CD4+ or CD8+ T cells sorted from blood, obtained in a trial of the OX40 agonist ivuxolimab. The CDR3 here is CASSLPTEAFF. The CDR3 bases are TGTGCCAGCAGTCTTCCTACTGAAGCTTTCTTT.